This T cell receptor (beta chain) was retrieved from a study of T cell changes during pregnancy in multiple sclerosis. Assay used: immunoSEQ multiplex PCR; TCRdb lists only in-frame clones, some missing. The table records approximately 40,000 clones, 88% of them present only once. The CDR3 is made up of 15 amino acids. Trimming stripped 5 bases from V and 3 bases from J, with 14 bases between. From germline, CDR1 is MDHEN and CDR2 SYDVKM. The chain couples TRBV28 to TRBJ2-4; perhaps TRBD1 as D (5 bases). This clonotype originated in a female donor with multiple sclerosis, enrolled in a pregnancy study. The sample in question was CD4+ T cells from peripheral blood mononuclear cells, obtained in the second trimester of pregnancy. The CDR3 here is CASSPQTALKNIQYF. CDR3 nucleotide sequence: TGTGCCAGCAGTCCCCAGACAGCCCTCAAAAACATTCAGTACTTC.